The rows below give T cell receptor beta chains drawn from one sample of a study of cytomegalovirus exposure and HLA in healthy donors. The data were produced by immunoSEQ multiplex PCR, yet TCRdb's version contains in-frame clones alone and is incomplete. In the table there are about 130,000 clones, about 83% of which are singletons. Input material: PBMCs. Every receptor here comes from a girl aged 2-10 years in good health and CMV-seronegative. The CDR3 runs from the conserved cysteine through the conserved F or W. The D gene is left open where the match is weak. Not all rows give a size; the values are once, few, many and, for expanded clones, a class.

j_call,clone_size,v_call,d_call,cdr3_aa,cdr3_nt
TRBJ2-1,once,TRBV5-1,TRBD2,CASSPSGVDEQFF,TGCGCCAGCAGCCCTAGCGGGGTAGATGAGCAGTTCTTC
TRBJ2-1,NA,TRBV19,NA,CATAGATRNEQFF,TGTGCCACCGCTGGCGCGACTCGCAATGAGCAGTTCTTC
TRBJ2-5,NA,TRBV30,TRBD1,CAWSSGQGRGETQYF,TGTGCCTGGAGTTCGGGACAGGGGAGAGGAGAGACCCAGTACTTC
TRBJ2-5,NA,TRBV4-1,NA,CASSQVAVEWTQYF,TGCGCCAGCAGCCAAGTTGCGGTTGAATGGACCCAGTACTTC
TRBJ1-5,NA,TRBV18,NA,CASSPGGAGNQPQHF,TGTGCCAGCTCACCAGGGGGGGCGGGCAATCAGCCCCAGCATTTT
TRBJ1-1,once,TRBV15,NA,CATSGGPGEAFF,TGTGCCACCAGCGGTGGCCCTGGTGAAGCTTTCTTT
TRBJ2-1,NA,TRBV5-1,TRBD2,CASSLIGTSGRNGNEQFF,TGCGCCAGCAGCTTAATCGGGACTAGCGGGAGAAATGGCAATGAGCAGTTCTTC
TRBJ1-1,NA,TRBV7-9,NA,CASSKDTHTEAFF,TGTGCCAGCAGCAAGGACACCCACACTGAAGCTTTCTTT
TRBJ2-5,NA,TRBV10-3,NA,CAISEDSQETQYF,TGTGCCATCAGTGAGGACAGCCAAGAGACCCAGTACTTC
TRBJ2-7,NA,TRBV7-2,NA,CASSLVAGENSYEQYF,TGTGCCAGCAGCTTAGTCGCAGGTGAAAATTCCTACGAGCAGTACTTC
TRBJ1-2,NA,TRBV28,NA,CASSFAAGDGYTF,TGTGCCAGCAGTTTTGCGGCAGGGGATGGCTACACCTTC
TRBJ2-2,NA,TRBV30,NA,CAWSLDTGELFF,TGTGCCTGGAGTTTAGACACCGGGGAGCTGTTTTTT
TRBJ2-3,NA,TRBV10-1,NA,CASSERVETGYLDTQYF,TGCGCCAGCAGTGAACGTGTCGAGACGGGGTATTTAGATACGCAGTATTTT
TRBJ2-7,NA,TRBV6-5,TRBD1,CASTQGQAAGGEQYF,TGTGCCAGCACACAAGGACAGGCGGCAGGGGGAGAGCAGTACTTC
TRBJ2-7,NA,TRBV9,TRBD2,CASGRAGAAEQYF,TGTGCCAGCGGTCGAGCGGGAGCAGCCGAGCAGTACTTC
TRBJ1-4,once,TRBV29-1,NA,CSVVGGATNEKLFF,TGCAGCGTTGTAGGGGGTGCAACTAATGAAAAACTGTTTTTT
TRBJ2-7,NA,TRBV6-1,NA,CASTGIPGNEQYF,TGTGCCAGCACCGGGATCCCGGGCAACGAGCAGTACTTC